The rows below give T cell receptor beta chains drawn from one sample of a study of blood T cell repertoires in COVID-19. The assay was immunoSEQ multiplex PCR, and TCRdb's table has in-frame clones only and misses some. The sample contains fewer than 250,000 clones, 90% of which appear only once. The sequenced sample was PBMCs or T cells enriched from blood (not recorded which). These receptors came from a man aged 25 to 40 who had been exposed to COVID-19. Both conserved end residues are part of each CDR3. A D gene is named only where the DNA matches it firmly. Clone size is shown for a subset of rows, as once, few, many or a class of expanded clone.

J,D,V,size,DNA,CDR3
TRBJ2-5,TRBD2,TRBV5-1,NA,TGCGCCAGTACGAAGCATGGGGGGGAGGACGAGACCCAGTACTTC,CASTKHGGEDETQYF
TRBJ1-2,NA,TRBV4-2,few,TGTGCCAGCAGCCAGGAGAAGGGGGGGTATGGCTACACCTTC,CASSQEKGGYGYTF
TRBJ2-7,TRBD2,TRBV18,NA,TGTGCCAGCTCCCCCCTGCGCTCGGGGAGCGGGGATTCCTACGAGCAGTACTTC,CASSPLRSGSGDSYEQYF
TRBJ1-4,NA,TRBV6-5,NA,TGTGCCAGCAAAGGGGGGGGAAATGAAAAACTGTTTTTT,CASKGGGNEKLFF
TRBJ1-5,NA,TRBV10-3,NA,TGTGCCACCAGGTCGGGGGAAAGGAGCAATCAGCCCCAGCATTTT,CATRSGERSNQPQHF
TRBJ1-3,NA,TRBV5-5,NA,TGTGCCAGCAGCTTAGAGGGATTATCTGGAAACACCATATATTTT,CASSLEGLSGNTIYF
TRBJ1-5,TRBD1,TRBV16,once,TGTGCCAGCAGCCCCGGGACAGGGCTCTACAATCAGCCCCAGCATTTT,CASSPGTGLYNQPQHF
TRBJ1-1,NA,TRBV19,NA,TGTGCCAGTAGTATTACACAGGCCACCGGGACTGAAGCTTTCTTT,CASSITQATGTEAFF
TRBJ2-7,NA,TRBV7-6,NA,TGTGCCAGCAGCCCCCGCGGCTACGAGCAGTACTTC,CASSPRGYEQYF
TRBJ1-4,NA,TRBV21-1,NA,TGTGCCAGCAGCAAAGAGGGACAGGGCTGTGAAAAACTGTTTTTT,CASSKEGQGCEKLFF
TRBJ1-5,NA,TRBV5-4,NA,TGTGCCAGCAGCTTGGGGTCAGGGCGCAATCAGCCCCAGCATTTT,CASSLGSGRNQPQHF
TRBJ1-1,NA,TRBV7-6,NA,TGTGCCAGCAGCATGGTCGCGACAGGGAACACTGAAGCTTTCTTT,CASSMVATGNTEAFF
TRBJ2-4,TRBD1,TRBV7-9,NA,TGTGCCAGCAGCTTATGGGGGACAGCTCAAGTCAGGGACATTCAGTACTTC,CASSLWGTAQVRDIQYF
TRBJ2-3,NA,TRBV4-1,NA,TGCGCCAGCAGCCAGGGCCCCCCAGATACGCAGTATTTT,CASSQGPPDTQYF
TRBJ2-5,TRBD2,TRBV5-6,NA,TGTGCCAGCAGCTCAATCGGCCTAGCGGGGGAGAGCCAGTACTTC,CASSSIGLAGESQYF
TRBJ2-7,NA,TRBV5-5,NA,TGTGCCAGCGGCGGACTTTGGGGTACGTCCTACGAGCAGTACTTC,CASGGLWGTSYEQYF
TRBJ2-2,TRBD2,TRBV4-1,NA,TGCGCCAGCAGCCAAGGGACTAGCGGGGGGGCGGACACCGGGGAGCTGTTTTTT,CASSQGTSGGADTGELFF
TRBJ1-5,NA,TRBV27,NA,TGTGCCAGCAGTCCCGGGGGATCTATTCAGCCCCAGCATTTT,CASSPGGSIQPQHF
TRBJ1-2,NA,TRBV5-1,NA,TGCGCCAGCAGCTTGGATCAGGGCAGCTATGGCTACACCTTC,CASSLDQGSYGYTF
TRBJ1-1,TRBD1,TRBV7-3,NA,TGTGCCAGCAGCTCGCCGGGACAGGGTTTCACTGAAGCTTTCTTT,CASSSPGQGFTEAFF
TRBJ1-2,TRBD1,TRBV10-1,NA,TGCGCCAGCAGCCGGGACAGGGGTTATGGCTACACCTTC,CASSRDRGYGYTF
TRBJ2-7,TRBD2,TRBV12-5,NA,TGTGCTAGTGGTTTGGCCATTTCGCGGGGGGTCTACGAGCAGTACTTC,CASGLAISRGVYEQYF
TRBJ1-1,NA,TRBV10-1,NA,TGCGCCAGCAGTGAGTCGATGGCTACTAAGAACACTGAAGCTTTCTTT,CASSESMATKNTEAFF
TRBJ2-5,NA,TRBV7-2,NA,TGTGCCAGCAGCGCCGGGGTTTTGGAGACCCAGTACTTC,CASSAGVLETQYF
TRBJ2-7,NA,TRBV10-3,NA,TGTGCCATCAGTGAGGCTGCGGGTACCTACGAGCAGTACTTC,CAISEAAGTYEQYF
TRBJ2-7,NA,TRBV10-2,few,TGCGCCAGCAGTGACCAGCTTGTGGGGGGCTACGAGCAGTACTTC,CASSDQLVGGYEQYF